This T cell receptor (beta chain) was retrieved from a study of metastatic and nonmetastatic thyroid tumors. Ten or more counts support this clone. Every patient underwent thyroid surgery untreated. Through MiXCR, TCRdb re-clonotyped the PCR reads. The data hold fewer than 40,000 clones, with 20% to 25% observed a single time. The CDR3 is 16 amino acids. The germline gives CDR1 MNHNS, CDR2 SASEGT. V lost 7 bases to trimming and J lost 2 bases, with 17 bases between them. This TCR was recovered from a male donor with papillary thyroid cancer or a benign thyroid nodule (not recorded which). Some clones in this sample may be carry-over from other donors' samples. The sequenced sample was tumor tissue. The chain links TRBV6-1 to TRBJ2-2; weak D call: TRBD2 (6 bases). The CDR3 bases are TGTGCCAGCACCCTTGGGTACGGACTAAACACCGGGGAGCTGTTTTTT. Its translation: CASTLGYGLNTGELFF.